The present T cell receptor beta chain was sequenced within a study of T cell repertoires in ileal Crohn's disease. Notes on the study in general: Compared with CD4 T cells, sorted CD8 cells carried more expanded clones. Active smokers at surgery had more clonal expansions than non-smokers. Endoscopic recurrence occurred in every patient whose clonality exceeded 26.8%.

The repertoire was sequenced with immunoSEQ multiplex PCR; TCRdb's copy has only in-frame clones and lacks some. The profile covers about 4,900 clones, with around 86% appearing a single time and 5% to 6.5% taken by the ten largest. Turning to this clone: Its specificity is unknown.

This CDR3 is built from 14 residues. V lost 4 bases and J lost 0, with 10 bases in between. Germline CDR1 reads MNHNS; CDR2 reads SASEGT. Material: ileal tissue. The receptor was isolated from an adult with Crohn's disease. This sequence joins TRBV6-1 and TRBJ2-7; D might be TRBD1 (6 bases). The CDR3 coding sequence is TGTGCCAGCAGTGCAGGGGCGATCTCCTACGAGCAGTACTTC. Its translation: CASSAGAISYEQYF.